These T cell receptor beta chains were read from a single sample in a study of T cell responses to AZD1222 COVID-19 vaccine. Measured with immunoSEQ multiplex PCR; TCRdb has only the in-frame clones, and not every one. The sample carries about 130,000 clones, roughly 87% recorded once. Source: peripheral blood, taken on day 0 of AZD1222 vaccination. These receptors were taken from an adult in good health. CDR3s include the opening cysteine and the closing phenylalanine or tryptophan. The D gene is left open where the match is weak. Part of the rows lack a size; the others show once, few, many or a class for expanded clones.

TRBJ1-3 - TRBV6-5 - CASSRDIRNTIYF TGTGCCAGCAGTCGGGACATCCGAAACACCATATATTTT
TRBJ2-5 TRBD2 TRBV28 - CASSLGGGTGETQYF TGTGCCAGCAGTTTAGGCGGGGGGACGGGTGAGACCCAGTACTTC
TRBJ1-6 - TRBV30 once CAYSGQPSSPLHF TGTGCCTATTCCGGGCAGCCGAGCTCACCCCTCCACTTT
TRBJ2-7 - TRBV19 - CASSTTESYEQYF TGTGCCAGTAGTACGACAGAGAGCTACGAGCAGTACTTC
TRBJ1-5 - TRBV5-1 - CASSLGENQPQHF TGCGCCAGCAGCTTGGGCGAAAATCAGCCCCAGCATTTT
TRBJ1-1 TRBD1 TRBV18 once CASSLRTGGMNTEAFF TGTGCCAGCTCACTGAGGACAGGGGGCATGAACACTGAAGCTTTCTTT
TRBJ1-2 - TRBV5-4 - CASSRAGRLNYGYTF TGTGCCAGCAGCAGAGCGGGACGGTTGAACTATGGCTACACCTTC
TRBJ2-6 - TRBV30 - CAWSTGRTGANVLTF TGTGCCTGGAGTACTGGACGGACTGGGGCCAACGTCCTGACTTTC
TRBJ2-2 - TRBV28 - CASNPTQNTGELFF TGTGCCAGCAACCCGACCCAGAACACCGGGGAGCTGTTTTTT
TRBJ1-5 TRBD1 TRBV7-2 - CASSLVGQPLNQPQHF TGTGCCAGCAGCTTAGTGGGACAGCCACTAAATCAGCCCCAGCATTTT
TRBJ2-5 TRBD1 TRBV6-5 - CASIIQGAETQYF TGTGCCAGCATTATACAGGGGGCTGAGACCCAGTACTTC
TRBJ1-2 - TRBV2 - CASSPAPLGYTF TGTGCCAGCAGTCCAGCTCCCCTAGGCTACACCTTC
TRBJ2-7 TRBD2 TRBV19 once CASSSLAAASSYEQYF TGTGCCAGTAGCTCACTAGCGGCCGCTAGCTCCTACGAGCAGTACTTC
TRBJ2-1 TRBD2 TRBV5-5 - CASVTSGSYNEQFF TGTGCCAGCGTAACTAGCGGCTCCTACAATGAGCAGTTCTTC
TRBJ2-3 TRBD2 TRBV6-5 - CASSSAGGDTDTQYF TGTGCCAGCAGTTCCGCGGGGGGGGACACAGATACGCAGTATTTT
TRBJ1-2 - TRBV7-2 - CASSFLRGGYGYTF TGTGCCAGCAGCTTCCTCAGGGGCGGCTATGGCTACACCTTC
TRBJ2-7 - TRBV28 - CASTSVSSYEQYF TGTGCCAGCACTAGTGTCAGCTCCTACGAGCAGTACTTC